This record concerns one TCR beta chain sequence. TCRdb's table, derived via immunoSEQ multiplex PCR, lists solely in-frame clones and lacks some. The table has about 100,000 clones, roughly 96% seen once. J was trimmed by 3 bases and V by 5 bases; bases with no gene match: 3. The germline V gene has CDR1 SGHNT and CDR2 YYREEE (reference sequence). The CDR3 has 14 residues. This sample is drawn from a study of technical replicates of blood from a few donors. Source material: T cells isolated from PBMCs. This TCR was recovered from a human donor in good health. The chain carries TRBV5-4 and TRBJ2-7, with TRBD2 matching over 12 bases. The DNA of the CDR3 is TGTGCCAGCAGACCGGGACTAGCGGGCTACGAGCAGTACTTC. Encoded protein: CASRPGLAGYEQYF.